One sample yielded the 21 T cell receptor beta chains listed below, sequenced in a study of blood T cell repertoires in COVID-19. TCRdb keeps only in-frame clones here, not all; method: immunoSEQ multiplex PCR. The sample lists about 120,000 clones, 84% occurring once. Sequenced material: PBMCs or T cells enriched from blood (not recorded which). These receptors came from a young woman who had recovered from COVID-19.

The rearrangement uses TRBV2 and TRBJ1-6; perhaps TRBD1 as D (6 bases). Trimming removed 5 bases at V and 7 bases at J, with 15 bases between. The germline V gene has CDR1 SNHLY and CDR2 FYNNEI. The CDR3 has 15 residues. CDR3 amino acids: CASSFMRQDNSPLHF. The CDR3 nucleotides read TGTGCCAGCAGTTTCATGAGACAGGACAATTCACCCCTCCACTTT.

The chain uses TRBV19 and TRBJ1-5; 11 bases agree with TRBD1. Looked up from germline, CDR1 is LNHDA and CDR2 is SQIVND (reference sequence). The CDR3 consists of 16 residues. Losses at the gene ends were 3 bases for V and 9 bases for J; bases not matched to a gene: 10. CDR3 nucleotide sequence: TGTGCCAGTAGTATCGTCCGGGGACAGGGGGGACTGCCCCAGCATTTT. This sequence encodes CASSIVRGQGGLPQHF.

This rearrangement joins TRBV28 to TRBJ1-1; unclear D gene. The ends were cut back, 6 bases at V and 4 bases at J, with 15 bases in the middle. Germline V CDR1 and CDR2: MDHEN, SYDVKM. This CDR3 is 14 amino acids long. In DNA, the CDR3 is TGTGCCAGCAGGGAGAGGGCACCGAGCACTGAAGCTTTCTTT. Its translation: CASRERAPSTEAFF.

V is TRBV5-4 and J is TRBJ2-2; 8 bases match TRBD1. The CDR3 has 17 residues. Germline lookup yields CDR1 SGHNT and CDR2 YYREEE (reference sequence). V shed 4 bases, J shed 5 bases, and the junction held 13 bases outside the gene matches. CDR3 loop: CASSPTQGAPSTGELFF. DNA for the CDR3: TGTGCCAGCAGCCCAACGCAGGGGGCACCTTCTACCGGGGAGCTGTTTTTT.

This sequence joins TRBV6-5 and TRBJ1-1; 10 bases align to TRBD1. Germline V gene data show CDR1 as MNHEY and CDR2 as SVGAGI. V was pared by 4 bases and J by 3 bases, with 8 bases of the junction left unmatched. This CDR3 contains 16 residues. CDR3 in amino acids: CASSSTDRGLYTEAFF. Written as DNA, the CDR3 is TGTGCCAGCAGTTCCACCGACAGGGGGCTCTACACTGAAGCTTTCTTT.

This rearrangement joins TRBV7-2 to TRBJ2-7, with unresolved D. Trimming shortened V by 6 bases and J by 7 bases, and 13 bases separated the two germline ends. The germline V gene has CDR1 SGHTA and CDR2 FQGNSA. The CDR3 runs to 12 residues. CDR3 sequence (DNA): TGTGCCAGCAGGGCCGCTTCAGGAGAGCAGTACTTC. This gives the protein CASRAASGEQYF.

The V call is TRBV5-8, the J call TRBJ2-4; D is undetermined. The CDR3 is made up of 14 amino acids. Germline CDR1 reads SGHTS; CDR2 reads YDEGEE. Trimming removed 4 bases at V and 1 base at J, with 9 bases between. CDR3 coding DNA: TGTGCCAGCAGCCCCCCCTTTGCCAAAAACATTCAGTACTTC. Its translation: CASSPPFAKNIQYF.

CDR3 residues: CASSDGTSGSPNEQFF. CDR3 nucleotide sequence: TGTGCCAGCAGTGATGGGACTAGCGGGAGTCCCAATGAGCAGTTCTTC. The rearrangement links TRBV6-4 to TRBJ2-1, with TRBD2 matching 14 bases. The V gene end was trimmed by 3 bases and the J gene end by 6 bases; junction bases not matched to a gene: 4. The germline gives CDR1 MRHNA, CDR2 SNTAGT. This CDR3 is built from 16 residues.

CDR3 bases: TGTGCCAGCAGTCGGAGAGGCACCGAGGGTGAAAAACTGTTTTTT. It codes for CASSRRGTEGEKLFF. The chain links TRBV6-2 or TRBV6-3 to TRBJ1-4; D unclear. Trimming cost V 5 bases and J 7 bases, with 17 bases left between them. The CDR3 consists of 15 residues. Germline V CDR1 and CDR2: MNHEY, SVGEGT.

This chain links TRBV5-8 with TRBJ2-2; 12 bases are shared with TRBD2. V shed 5 bases, J shed 2 bases, and the junction held 7 bases outside the gene matches. From germline, CDR1 is SGHTS and CDR2 YDEGEE. The CDR3 covers 17 residues. CDR3 sequence: CASSPRTSGANTGELFF. CDR3 coding DNA: TGTGCCAGCAGTCCAAGGACTAGCGGGGCAAACACCGGGGAGCTGTTTTTT.

The chain employs TRBV9 and TRBJ2-1; tentative D call: TRBD1 (5 bases). CDR3 length: 15 residues. V lost 3 bases to trimming and J lost 2 bases, with 12 bases between them. The germline V gene has CDR1 SGDLS and CDR2 YYNGEE. The CDR3 DNA reads TGTGCCAGCAGCGCCAGGACATTAACCTACAATGAGCAGTTCTTC. This gives the protein CASSARTLTYNEQFF.

The chain has TRBV30 and TRBJ1-1; no definite D call. The V and J ends lost 3 bases and 0 bases respectively, with 11 bases between them. The CDR3 consists of 14 residues. Germline assignment: CDR1 GTSNPN and CDR2 SVGIG (reference sequence). The CDR3 DNA reads TGTGCCTGGAGGGTCTGGCGGATGAACACTGAAGCTTTCTTT. Translating it yields CAWRVWRMNTEAFF.

This clone was picked up one time. The V gene is TRBV28, the J gene TRBJ2-1, with 9 nucleotides matching TRBD2. V trimming: 6 bases; J trimming: 4 bases; junction bases outside the gene matches: 10. Germline CDR1 and CDR2: MDHEN and SYDVKM. This CDR3 contains 16 residues. Here the CDR3 reads CASRTSGPGGYNEQFF. In nucleotides, the CDR3 is TGTGCCAGCAGGACTAGCGGCCCTGGTGGGTACAATGAGCAGTTCTTC.

The chain employs TRBV2 and TRBJ1-2; D unresolved. The CDR3 spans 9 residues. Germline-derived CDR1 and CDR2 are SNHLY and FYNNEI. Trimming shortened V by 6 bases and J by 7 bases, and 3 bases separated the two germline ends. The CDR3 bases are TGTGCCAGCAGCCTTGGCTACACCTTC. Protein product: CASSLGYTF.

This chain links TRBV5-1 with TRBJ2-7; 9 bases are shared with TRBD2. The germline V gene has CDR1 SGHRS and CDR2 YFSETQ. The CDR3 covers 16 residues. Trimming took 2 bases from V and 3 from J; bases not matched to a gene: 9. The CDR3 nucleotides are TGCGCCAGCAGCTTAACCATAGCGGGAGCGAACTACGAGCAGTACTTC. It is translated as CASSLTIAGANYEQYF.

V and J are TRBV27 and TRBJ2-1, with TRBD2 matching over 9 bases. The CDR3 contains 15 residues. In germline, CDR1 is MNHEY, CDR2 SMNVEV (reference sequence). J gave up 4 bases and V 6 bases, and 7 bases lay outside the gene matches. The CDR3 loop reads CASRPTSGGYNEQFF. The CDR3 DNA is TGTGCCAGCAGGCCGACTAGCGGAGGATACAATGAGCAGTTCTTC.

The rearrangement joins TRBV19 to TRBJ1-6; D might be TRBD1 (6 bases). Germline lookup yields CDR1 LNHDA and CDR2 SQIVND (reference sequence). The CDR3 contains 15 residues. V was trimmed by 5 bases and J by 5 bases, leaving 13 bases between them. The CDR3 sequence is CASSPGTLDNSPLHF. The CDR3 nucleotides are TGTGCCAGTAGTCCTGGGACATTGGATAATTCACCCCTCCACTTT.

The genes are TRBV4-1 and TRBJ1-6; D is unclear. Between the trimmed V and J ends, which lost 4 bases and 11 bases, there was a span of 12 bases. Germline V gene sequence: CDR1 MGHRA, CDR2 YSYEKL. This CDR3 is 13 amino acids long. The CDR3 loop is CASSRPPPAPLHF. Written as DNA, the CDR3 is TGCGCCAGCAGCCGTCCCCCCCCGGCACCCCTCCACTTT.

This clone occurred many times. The chain combines TRBV28 with TRBJ2-7; a weak D match, TRBD2 (6 bases). This CDR3 spans 13 amino acids. Per the germline V gene, CDR1 is MDHEN and CDR2 is SYDVKM. V was clipped by 5 bases and J by 10 bases, with 18 bases between them. The CDR3 DNA reads TGTGCCAGCAGTCCCTACGGGCGGGAATTACAGTACTTC. Residues: CASSPYGRELQYF.

V gene TRBV7-2 combines with J gene TRBJ1-1; tentatively, D is TRBD1 (5 bases). Germline CDR1 reads SGHTA; CDR2 reads FQGNSA. Trimming stripped 5 bases from V and 5 bases from J, with 18 bases between. CDR3 size: 15 residues. The CDR3 protein is CASSTEGLGRTEAFF. The CDR3 coding sequence is TGTGCCAGCAGCACCGAGGGGTTGGGGAGGACTGAAGCTTTCTTT.

The chain joins TRBV15 to TRBJ2-7; 8 nucleotides match TRBD1. This CDR3 is 16 amino acids long. V gave up 0 bases and J gave up 2 bases; unmatched junction bases: 6. CDR1 is LNHNV and CDR2 is YYDKDF in the germline V gene (reference sequence). The CDR3 region has the DNA TGTGCCACCAGCAGAGATAGGGACAGGAGTCCCTACGAGCAGTACTTC. Protein product: CATSRDRDRSPYEQYF. Filled out from reference TRBV15 and TRBJ2-7, the complete variable domain reads DAMVIQNPRYQVTQFGKPVTLSCSQTLNHNVMYWYQQKSSQAPKLLFHYYDKDFNNEADTPDNFQSRRPNTSFCFLDIRSPGLGDTAMYLCATSRDRDRSPYEQYFGPGTRLTVT.